A single sample gave rise to the 3 T cell receptor beta chains below, sequenced in a study of cytomegalovirus exposure and HLA in healthy donors. Primers included in the PCR were 60 Vbeta and 13 Jbeta primers. Assay: immunoSEQ multiplex PCR; the TCRdb copy retains only in-frame clones and omits some. The sample has under 150,000 clones, roughly four fifths seen once; the top ten hold 2.5% to 3.5%. The sequenced sample was PBMCs. Receptors originate from a young man in good health and CMV-seronegative.

The chain couples TRBV7-2 to TRBJ2-7; D is possibly TRBD2 (6 bases). The CDR3 is 13 amino acids. CDR1 and CDR2 from the germline V gene are SGHTA and FQGNSA. Trimming shortened V by 0 bases and J by 3 bases, and 6 bases separated the two germline ends. CDR3 residues: CASSLAGLYEQYF. The CDR3 coding sequence is TGTGCCAGCAGCTTAGCGGGACTCTACGAGCAGTACTTC.

The chain employs TRBV18 and TRBJ2-7; 10 nucleotides match TRBD1. From germline, CDR1 is KGHSH and CDR2 LQKENI. V lost 6 bases, J lost 1 base, and 6 bases stayed unmatched. CDR3 length equals 15 residues. The CDR3 nucleotides are TGTGCCAGCTCGCCGCGGGACAGGGGTTCCTACGAGCAGTACTTC. It specifies CASSPRDRGSYEQYF. Supplemented by reference TRBV18 and TRBJ2-7, the full variable domain reads NAGVMQNPRHLVRRRGQEARLRCSPMKGHSHVYWYRQLPEEGLKFMVYLQKENIIDESGMPKERFSAEFPKEGPSILRIQQVVRGDSAAYFCASSPRDRGSYEQYFGPGTRLTVT.

The rearrangement links TRBV18 to TRBJ1-6, with D possibly matching TRBD1 (5 bases). Deletions cut 6 bases from V and 6 bases from J, with 18 bases between. The germline V gene encodes CDR1 KGHSH and CDR2 LQKENI. This CDR3 has 16 amino acids. DNA of the CDR3: TGTGCCAGCTCCCTAGGCTGGGGCGCGCCTAATTCACCCCTCCACTTT. Translation gives CASSLGWGAPNSPLHF.